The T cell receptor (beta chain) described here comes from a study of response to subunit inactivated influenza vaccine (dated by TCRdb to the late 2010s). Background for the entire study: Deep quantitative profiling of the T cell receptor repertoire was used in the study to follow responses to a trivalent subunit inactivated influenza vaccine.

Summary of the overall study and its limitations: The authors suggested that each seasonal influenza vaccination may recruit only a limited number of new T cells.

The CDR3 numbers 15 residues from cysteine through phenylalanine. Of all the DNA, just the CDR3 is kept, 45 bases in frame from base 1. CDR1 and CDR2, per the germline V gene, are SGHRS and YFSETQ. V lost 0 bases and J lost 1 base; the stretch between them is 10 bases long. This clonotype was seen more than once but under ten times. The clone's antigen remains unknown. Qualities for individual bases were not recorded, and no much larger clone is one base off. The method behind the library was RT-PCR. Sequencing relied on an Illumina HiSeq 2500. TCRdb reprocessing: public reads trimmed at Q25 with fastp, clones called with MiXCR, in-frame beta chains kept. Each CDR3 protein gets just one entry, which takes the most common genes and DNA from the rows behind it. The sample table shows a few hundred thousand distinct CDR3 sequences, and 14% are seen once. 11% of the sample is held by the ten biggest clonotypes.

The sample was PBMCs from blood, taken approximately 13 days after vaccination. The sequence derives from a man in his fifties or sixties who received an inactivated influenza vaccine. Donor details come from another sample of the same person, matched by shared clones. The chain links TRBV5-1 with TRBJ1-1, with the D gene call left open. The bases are TGCGCCAGCAGCTTGGTTGGGCCGGGGAACACTGAAGCTTTCTTT. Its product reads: CASSLVGPGNTEAFF.